The T cell receptor beta chain under discussion was sequenced for a study of blood T cell repertoires in COVID-19 (dated by TCRdb to the early 2020s). In the study overall: Collaborator samples came from the United States, Italy and Spain and covered acute and convalescent phases of COVID-19. Where HLA class I and class II types were available, the types were taken from metadata supplied by the sample provider, not from assay-based typing. The repertoires were made available in a free public database intended to serve as a resource for research on the immune response to SARS-CoV-2. Sample metadata almost always included a de-identified subject ID, COVID-19 status, age in years and sex. The samples were drawn from the first 160 participants of the ongoing ImmuneRACE study and from 1,254 subjects provided by 6 global collaborators. Deeply sampled blood TCRbeta repertoires from subjects exposed to, actively infected with, or recovered from COVID-19 were included in the dataset. The prospective study material was composed of cDNA or gDNA derived from T cells, B-cell-depleted T cells, or PBMCs. General conclusions and limits of the study: The quantity of clinical and demographic metadata differed by source and by participant and was supplied without curation.

One collaborating source in Seattle enrolled patients while the patients were actively infected and followed the patients over time throughout the course of disease. Collaborating institutions collected whole blood in K2EDTA tubes following their own protocols. Collaborator samples were shipped for TCRbeta analysis as frozen whole blood, isolated PBMCs, or DNA extracted from either sample type. V loses 3 bases, J loses 1 base, and the germline ends lie 7 bases apart. Including cysteine and phenylalanine, the CDR3 has 14 amino acids. Solely the CDR3 DNA is kept, with 42 bases framed from the first base. CDR1 and CDR2 are read off the germline V gene as SGDLS and YYNGEE. The immunoSEQ Assay, a bias-controlled multiplex PCR, was used to amplify TCRbeta CDR3 regions from genomic DNA. In the original analysis: Nucleated cell counts per sample were estimated from amplification of reference gene primers within the assay. Sequence reads were collapsed and filtered to measure the absolute abundance of every unique TCRbeta CDR3 rearrangement. For each sample, productive Simpson clonality was calculated by taking the square root of Simpson's diversity index across productive rearrangements. This is the immuneACCESS table as TCRdb keeps it, with only in-frame sequences that have V and J called. A part of the clones is gone; compared with another copy, unresolved V genes explain less than half, and the rest is unexplained. That table gives V, J and clone size, and the DNA gave D and trimming. This sample has about 180,000 clones in its table, and around 80% of those were observed once. 6% to 7% of the sample is in the top ten clones.

As concerns this clone: Its binding antigen is unknown. No base qualities exist here, and no much larger clone lies one base off it.

Material: peripheral blood. The TCR comes from a woman aged 40 to 50 with COVID-19, enrolled during active disease. The chain links TRBV9 with TRBJ2-2; the D gene identity is not certain. The sequenced DNA: TGTGCCAGCAGCGGCCGACAGAACACCGGGGAGCTGTTTTTT. It translates to CASSGRQNTGELFF.